The rows below give T cell receptor beta chains drawn from one sample of a study of blood T cell repertoires in COVID-19. Sequencing used immunoSEQ multiplex PCR; TCRdb keeps in-frame clones, though not all of them. This table has 200,000 to 250,000 clones, 80% to 90% appearing once. Input material: PBMCs or T cells enriched from blood (not recorded which). These receptor sequences come from a man in his forties or fifties who had recovered from COVID-19. Each CDR3 is given without its conserved first and last residue. A clone size is listed for some rows: how often the clone was seen (once, few, many), or a class if it is expanded.

cdr3_aa: ASSDQGLASYNEQF
j_call: TRBJ2-1
clone_size: few
v_call: TRBV6-1

cdr3_aa: ASSRYGGTVTYEQY
j_call: TRBJ2-7
clone_size: NA
v_call: TRBV18

cdr3_aa: ASSPHPGLSNNEQF
j_call: TRBJ2-1
clone_size: few
v_call: TRBV7-3

cdr3_aa: SVEQGRYEQY
j_call: TRBJ2-7
clone_size: NA
v_call: TRBV29-1

cdr3_aa: ASSASSYEQY
j_call: TRBJ2-7
clone_size: once
v_call: TRBV19

cdr3_aa: ATSLDRGTSVVPQEQF
j_call: TRBJ2-1
clone_size: NA
v_call: TRBV15

cdr3_aa: ASSSDRGEKLF
j_call: TRBJ1-4
clone_size: once
v_call: TRBV19

cdr3_aa: ASSLGGRGNYNEQF
j_call: TRBJ2-1
clone_size: NA
v_call: TRBV7-8

cdr3_aa: ASSLAGSAEAF
j_call: TRBJ1-1
clone_size: NA
v_call: TRBV5-1

cdr3_aa: ATSGLGTGSYNEQF
j_call: TRBJ2-1
clone_size: NA
v_call: TRBV24-1

cdr3_aa: ASSVESSGVDSEQY
j_call: TRBJ2-7
clone_size: NA
v_call: TRBV9

cdr3_aa: AWRVRGASGANVLT
j_call: TRBJ2-6
clone_size: many
v_call: TRBV30

cdr3_aa: ASSSVYEQY
j_call: TRBJ2-7
clone_size: few
v_call: TRBV5-4

cdr3_aa: ASSQSSLAGAHLGEQY
j_call: TRBJ2-7
clone_size: NA
v_call: TRBV23-1

cdr3_aa: ASSQGPFGVQNTEAF
j_call: TRBJ1-1
clone_size: NA
v_call: TRBV5-1

cdr3_aa: SVDRQGAVNTEAF
j_call: TRBJ1-1
clone_size: NA
v_call: TRBV29-1

cdr3_aa: ASSRTGISYEQY
j_call: TRBJ2-7
clone_size: few
v_call: TRBV18

cdr3_aa: ASSFRTGGTGELF
j_call: TRBJ2-2
clone_size: NA
v_call: TRBV5-1

cdr3_aa: ASSLGGGAQY
j_call: TRBJ2-3
clone_size: NA
v_call: TRBV7-3

cdr3_aa: ASSPSGAVNSPLH
j_call: TRBJ1-6
clone_size: NA
v_call: TRBV18

cdr3_aa: ASSSTGSYGYT
j_call: TRBJ1-2
clone_size: NA
v_call: TRBV5-1

cdr3_aa: ASMIGGQNYGYT
j_call: TRBJ1-2
clone_size: NA
v_call: TRBV28

cdr3_aa: AISEPKRVSTDTQY
j_call: TRBJ2-3
clone_size: NA
v_call: TRBV10-3

cdr3_aa: ASSRQTQGSSYNEQF
j_call: TRBJ2-1
clone_size: NA
v_call: TRBV4-1

cdr3_aa: ATSRDNTGYYGYT
j_call: TRBJ1-2
clone_size: NA
v_call: TRBV15

cdr3_aa: AWSLIAGVYEQF
j_call: TRBJ2-1
clone_size: NA
v_call: TRBV30

cdr3_aa: ASSRGDRASGANVLT
j_call: TRBJ2-6
clone_size: few
v_call: TRBV28

cdr3_aa: ASSSGTGREPQH
j_call: TRBJ1-5
clone_size: NA
v_call: TRBV5-1

cdr3_aa: ASAKVVSGNTIY
j_call: TRBJ1-3
clone_size: NA
v_call: TRBV3-1/TRBV3-2

cdr3_aa: ASSIGLAEYNEQF
j_call: TRBJ2-1
clone_size: NA
v_call: TRBV19

cdr3_aa: ASSLLSPGGRLDYGYT
j_call: TRBJ1-2
clone_size: NA
v_call: TRBV7-9

cdr3_aa: ASSLMSSGGNEQF
j_call: TRBJ2-1
clone_size: NA
v_call: TRBV7-3

cdr3_aa: ASSQVRLGTASYEQY
j_call: TRBJ2-7
clone_size: NA
v_call: TRBV14

cdr3_aa: ASSRSGGSFYEQY
j_call: TRBJ2-7
clone_size: NA
v_call: TRBV5-4

cdr3_aa: SVFALNLNEQF
j_call: TRBJ2-1
clone_size: once
v_call: TRBV29-1

cdr3_aa: ASSLQRESGNEQF
j_call: TRBJ2-1
clone_size: few
v_call: TRBV5-1

cdr3_aa: ASSLARTGPNTEAF
j_call: TRBJ1-1
clone_size: NA
v_call: TRBV11-1

cdr3_aa: ASSSRLAGGESSYNEQF
j_call: TRBJ2-1
clone_size: NA
v_call: TRBV7-2

cdr3_aa: ASSHGGNQPQH
j_call: TRBJ1-5
clone_size: NA
v_call: TRBV3-1/TRBV3-2

cdr3_aa: ASSPPTRGQAF
j_call: TRBJ1-1
clone_size: NA
v_call: TRBV18

cdr3_aa: ASRRLAGVGNEQF
j_call: TRBJ2-1
clone_size: few
v_call: TRBV2

cdr3_aa: ASSNEGGLQETQY
j_call: TRBJ2-5
clone_size: NA
v_call: TRBV21-1

cdr3_aa: SARRTGNEQF
j_call: TRBJ2-1
clone_size: NA
v_call: TRBV29-1

cdr3_aa: ASSVEGTTYEQY
j_call: TRBJ2-7
clone_size: many
v_call: TRBV9

cdr3_aa: ASSHRETQY
j_call: TRBJ2-5
clone_size: NA
v_call: TRBV14

cdr3_aa: ASSRGYNQPQH
j_call: TRBJ1-5
clone_size: NA
v_call: TRBV19

cdr3_aa: ASSQAGQGAHSPLH
j_call: TRBJ1-6
clone_size: NA
v_call: TRBV3-1/TRBV3-2

cdr3_aa: ASSVDGTGNTEAF
j_call: TRBJ1-1
clone_size: once
v_call: TRBV9

cdr3_aa: ASSSTDSYTGELF
j_call: TRBJ2-2
clone_size: NA
v_call: TRBV7-7

cdr3_aa: ASRARDHNEKLF
j_call: TRBJ1-4
clone_size: NA
v_call: TRBV5-1

cdr3_aa: AWRSLEGSYGYT
j_call: TRBJ1-2
clone_size: NA
v_call: TRBV30

cdr3_aa: ATRGIAASTDTQY
j_call: TRBJ2-3
clone_size: NA
v_call: TRBV10-1

cdr3_aa: SVVARENEQF
j_call: TRBJ2-1
clone_size: NA
v_call: TRBV29-1

cdr3_aa: ASSFLSAIGGSSYEQY
j_call: TRBJ2-7
clone_size: NA
v_call: TRBV5-1

cdr3_aa: ASSDIAGGLIYEQY
j_call: TRBJ2-7
clone_size: few
v_call: TRBV5-6

cdr3_aa: ASSLEGGASGRPRDNEQF
j_call: TRBJ2-1
clone_size: NA
v_call: TRBV11-3

cdr3_aa: ATSDGTSPDRGYYGYT
j_call: TRBJ1-2
clone_size: few
v_call: TRBV24-1

cdr3_aa: ASRTESSYNSPLH
j_call: TRBJ1-6
clone_size: NA
v_call: TRBV27

cdr3_aa: ASSPVESTVNIQY
j_call: TRBJ2-4
clone_size: many
v_call: TRBV7-8